These 5 T cell receptor beta chains were sequenced from one sample in a study of Graves' ophthalmopathy and Graves' hyperthyroidism. RNA transcripts served as template for amplifying TCR beta CDR3 sequences. HTBI primers were employed in first-round RT-PCR, then a second-round multiplex PCR followed. TCRdb re-called the multiplex PCR reads through MiXCR, storing one row per CDR3 protein. The data show approximately 460,000 distinct CDR3 sequences, with 13% to 15% seen just once and about 9.4% held by the top ten. The source material was blood. These receptors all come from a woman in her 30s with Graves' ophthalmopathy.

This clonotype showed up just a few times. It is likely a read error, because the conserved phenylalanine at the end of the CDR3 is missing. The limits of the CDR3 on the DNA are not certain, so only TCRdb's listed CDR3 is given. The gene calls are TRBV6-6 and TRBJ1-6. Counting both end residues, the CDR3 totals 9 amino acids. CDR1 is MNHNY, CDR2 SVGAGI, per germline (reference sequence). CDR3: CASSYSGTS.

This clonotype was seen at least ten times. The rearrangement uses TRBV28 and TRBJ2-5; 7 bases map to TRBD1. The CDR3 runs to 15 residues. Germline V gene lookup returns CDR1 MDHEN and CDR2 SYDVKM. V trimming: 5 bases; J trimming: 4 bases; junction bases outside the gene matches: 10. CDR3 region: CASSMTGQLRETQYF. As DNA, the CDR3 is TGTGCCAGCAGTATGACAGGGCAATTGAGAGAGACCCAGTACTTC. The variable domain in full, with the rest retrieved from reference TRBV28 and TRBJ2-5, is DVKVTQSSRYLVKRTGEKVFLECVQDMDHENMFWYRQDPGLGLRLIYFSYDVKMKEKGDIPEGYSVSREKKERFSLILESASTNQTSMYLCASSMTGQLRETQYFGPGTRLLVL.

In regard to this clonotype: A read error is possible here, since a much larger clone lies one base away. This rearrangement joins TRBV7-9 to TRBJ2-5; 9 nucleotides align to TRBD2. Looked up from germline, CDR1 is SEHNR and CDR2 is FQNEAQ (reference sequence). The CDR3 has 15 residues. J was trimmed by 5 bases and V by 7 bases; bases with no gene match: 11. The DNA of the CDR3 is TGTGCCAGCAAAAGTACGGGACTAGCACGGGAGACCCAGTACTTC. This translates into CASKSTGLARETQYF.

In this sample, this clonotype turned up many times. The chain joins TRBV9 to TRBJ1-5; no firm D call. CDR3 length: 15 residues. The V and J ends lost 0 bases and 6 bases respectively, with 13 bases between them. From germline, CDR1 is SGDLS and CDR2 YYNGEE. The CDR3 here is CASSVGVGMGQPQHF. The CDR3 nucleotides are TGTGCCAGCAGCGTAGGAGTCGGGATGGGTCAGCCCCAGCATTTT.

In its sample, this clonotype was seen many times. J is TRBJ2-2 and V is TRBV5-1; TRBD1 aligns across 9 bases. Germline V gene sequence: CDR1 SGHRS, CDR2 YFSETQ. The CDR3 runs to 15 residues. J gave up 2 bases and V 6 bases, and 5 bases lay outside the gene matches. CDR3: CASKPGQGNTGELFF. The CDR3 nucleotides are TGCGCCAGCAAACCGGGACAGGGAAACACCGGGGAGCTGTTTTTT.